This T cell receptor beta chain originates from a study of blood T cell repertoires in COVID-19. Trimming shortened V by 2 bases and J by 3 bases, and 10 bases separated the two germline ends. Per the germline V gene, CDR1 is SGHTA and CDR2 is FQGTGA. CDR3 length: 14 residues. Measured with immunoSEQ multiplex PCR; TCRdb has only the in-frame clones, and not every one. The data hold about 90,000 clones, with around 88% observed a single time. V gene TRBV7-3 combines with J gene TRBJ1-1; tentatively, D is TRBD1 (6 bases). The sequenced material came from peripheral blood. This receptor was obtained from an elderly man with active or convalescent COVID-19. CDR3 residues: CASSLLGADTEAFF. DNA for the CDR3: TGTGCCAGCAGCTTATTGGGGGCGGACACTGAAGCTTTCTTT.